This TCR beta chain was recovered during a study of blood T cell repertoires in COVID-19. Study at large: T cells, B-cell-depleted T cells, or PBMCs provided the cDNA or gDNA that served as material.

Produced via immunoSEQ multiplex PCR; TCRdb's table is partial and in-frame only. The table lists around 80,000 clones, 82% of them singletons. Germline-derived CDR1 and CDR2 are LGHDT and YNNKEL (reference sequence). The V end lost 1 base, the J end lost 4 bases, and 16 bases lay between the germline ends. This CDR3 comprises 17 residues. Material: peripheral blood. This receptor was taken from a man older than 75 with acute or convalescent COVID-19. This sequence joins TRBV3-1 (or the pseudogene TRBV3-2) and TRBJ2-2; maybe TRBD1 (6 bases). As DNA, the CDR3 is TGTGCCAGCAGCCAAGCTGGGGGCGCAGGGGTCACCGGGGAGCTGTTTTTT. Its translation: CASSQAGGAGVTGELFF.